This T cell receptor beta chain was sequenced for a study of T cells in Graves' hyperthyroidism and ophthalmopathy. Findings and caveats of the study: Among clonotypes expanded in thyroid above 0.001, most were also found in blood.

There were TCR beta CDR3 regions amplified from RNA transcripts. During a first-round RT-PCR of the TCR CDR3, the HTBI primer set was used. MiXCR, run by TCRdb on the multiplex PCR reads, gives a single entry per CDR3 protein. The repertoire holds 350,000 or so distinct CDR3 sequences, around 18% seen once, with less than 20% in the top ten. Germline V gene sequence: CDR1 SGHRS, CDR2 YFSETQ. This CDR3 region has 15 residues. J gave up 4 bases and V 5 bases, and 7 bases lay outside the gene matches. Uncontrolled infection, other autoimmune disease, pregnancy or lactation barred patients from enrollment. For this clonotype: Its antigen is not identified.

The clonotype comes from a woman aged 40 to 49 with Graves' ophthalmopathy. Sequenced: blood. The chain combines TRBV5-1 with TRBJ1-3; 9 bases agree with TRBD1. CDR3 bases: TGCGCCAGCAGATCCGACAGGGGGATCGGAAACACCATATATTTT. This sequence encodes CASRSDRGIGNTIYF. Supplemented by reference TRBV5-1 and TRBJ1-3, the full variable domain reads KAGVTQTPRYLIKTRGQQVTLSCSPISGHRSVSWYQQTPGQGLQFLFEYFSETQRNKGNFPGRFSGRQFSNSRSEMNVSTLELGDSALYLCASRSDRGIGNTIYFGEGSWLTVV.